The 8 T cell receptor beta chains below come from one sample, sequenced in a study of CD8 T cells in ankylosing spondylitis. Their antigens are not known. Study-wide findings and caveats: A TCR beta motif of about eight highly homologous variants appeared characteristic of ankylosing spondylitis blood.

TCRdb used MiXCR to reprocess the 5' RACE reads, holding one entry per CDR3 protein. The sample carries a few hundred thousand distinct CDR3 sequences, 7.5% to 9% recorded once. The sample was blood, either unsorted or a sorted T cell fraction (not recorded which). The receptors here all came from a male donor with ankylosing spondylitis.

The chain has TRBV29-1 and TRBJ1-2, with 7 bases identical to TRBD1. V lost 4 bases to trimming and J lost 8 bases; unmatched junction nucleotides: 7. Per the germline V gene, CDR1 is SQVTM and CDR2 is ANQGSEA. The CDR3 is 12 amino acids. CDR3 loop: CSVGSRGWGYTF. CDR3 nucleotides: TGCAGCGTTGGATCCAGGGGGTGGGGCTACACCTTC.

This clonotype was recorded at least ten times. The gene calls are TRBV7-2 and TRBJ2-7; 9 nucleotides line up with TRBD2. Germline trimming cut 5 bases from V and 3 bases from J; bases unmatched to any gene: 8. Germline assignment: CDR1 SGHTA and CDR2 FQGNSA. The CDR3 runs 15 residues. The DNA of the CDR3 is TGTGCCAGCAGCATCCAGGCTAGCGGGGACTACGAGCAGTACTTC. Amino acids: CASSIQASGDYEQYF.

The chain's CDR3 is CSVVGRGETQYF. The DNA of the CDR3 is TGCAGCGTTGTGGGTCGAGGAGAGACCCAGTACTTC. The rearrangement joins TRBV29-1 to TRBJ2-5, with D hard to call. The CDR3 has 12 residues. Trimming removed 4 bases from V and 4 bases from J, with 10 bases in between. The V gene's germline CDR1 is SQVTM and CDR2 ANQGSEA.

The V call is TRBV4-1, the J call TRBJ2-6; tentatively, D is TRBD1 (5 bases). The CDR3 is 20 amino acids. The germline gives CDR1 MGHRA, CDR2 YSYEKL. With 0 bases removed from V and 0 bases from J, the gap between germline ends came to 18 bases. CDR3 DNA sequence: TGCGCCAGCAGCCAAGATTTAACTGGGGCAGCCCTCTCTGGGGCCAACGTCCTGACTTTC. Translation gives CASSQDLTGAALSGANVLTF.

A word on this clonotype: One end of the junction is discordant with germline, which a read error may explain. The chain recombines TRBV11-2 with TRBJ1-1; D ambiguous. The length of the CDR3 is 14 residues. The germline CDR1 and CDR2 sequences are SGHAT and FQNNGV. DNA of the CDR3: TGTGCCAGCAGCTTGGAACGTTTGAACACTGAAGCTTCCTTT. This sequence encodes CASSLERLNTEASF.

The chain is built from TRBV12-3 or TRBV12-4 and TRBJ1-5; D perhaps matches TRBD1 (5 bases). V was cut by 2 bases and J by 1 base, with 9 bases left in between. CDR3 size: 15 residues. CDR3 DNA: TGTGCCAGCAGTTTACCAGGGTTGAGCAATCAGCCCCAGCATTTT. It translates to CASSLPGLSNQPQHF.

In its sample, this clonotype was seen a few times. CDR3: CSVEVRKRSFYEQYF. CDR3 in DNA: TGCAGCGTTGAGGTCCGAAAGAGGTCTTTCTACGAGCAGTACTTC. The chain combines TRBV29-1 with TRBJ2-7; D remains ambiguous. Germline CDR1 reads SQVTM; CDR2 reads ANQGSEA. Trimming took 3 bases from V and 3 from J, leaving 18 bases between them. The CDR3 has 15 amino acids.

V and J are TRBV7-9 and TRBJ2-7; 7 bases map to TRBD2. The V segment lost 1 base and the J segment 0 bases; nucleotides outside the gene matches: 3. The CDR3 spans 15 residues. Germline V gene sequence: CDR1 SEHNR, CDR2 FQNEAQ (reference sequence). CDR3 sequence reads: CASSLVSGYSYEQYF. CDR3 DNA: TGTGCCAGCAGCTTAGTTAGCGGGTACTCCTACGAGCAGTACTTC.